This T cell receptor beta chain was captured by sequencing in a study of T-cell memory formation after mild COVID-19. TCR alpha and TCR beta cDNA libraries with sample barcodes and UMIs came from 5'RACE using constant-segment primers. TCRdb called the 5' RACE reads again in MiXCR, with one record for every CDR3 protein. In the table there are approximately 290,000 distinct CDR3 sequences, 15% of which are singletons. With respect to this clonotype: Its specificity is not known.

CDR3 length: 14 residues. Trimming removed 3 bases from V and 6 bases from J, with 12 bases in between. Germline CDR1 is SGHTA and CDR2 is FQGNSA. Study-level results: Prior to infection, memory already included some responding clones, suggesting cross-reactive memory joined. For contracting clones, CD4+ ones sat mainly in CM and EM, CD8+ in EMRA.

Sequenced material: PBMCs or a T cell subset sorted from them (not recorded which). This rearrangement joins TRBV7-2 to TRBJ1-5; no clear D gene. The receptor was isolated from a man younger than 35 who had mild COVID-19 (a few samples of this study predate the infection). Cell type and time point are not known. This chain's CDR3 is CASSFVGRRQPQHF. Here the CDR3 DNA reads TGTGCCAGCAGCTTTGTTGGGAGGCGTCAGCCCCAGCATTTT. Variable domain in full (rest from reference TRBV7-2 and TRBJ1-5): GAGVSQSPSNKVTEKGKDVELRCDPISGHTALYWYRQSLGQGLEFLIYFQGNSAPDKSGLPSDRFSAERTGGSVSTLTIQRTQQEDSAVYLCASSFVGRRQPQHFGDGTRLSIL.